These 28 T cell receptor beta chains originate from one sample sequenced in a study of neurological immune-mediated disorders. TCRdb re-called the 5' RACE reads with MiXCR, one entry per CDR3 protein. Of tens of thousands of distinct CDR3 sequences in the sample, roughly 13% were seen once. The sequenced sample consisted of PBMCs. The receptors here all came from a female donor in good health.

There are many counts of this clonotype. The gene calls are TRBV5-1 and TRBJ1-2, with D unresolved. The CDR3 is 15 amino acids. The V end lost 0 bases, the J end lost 0 bases, and 9 bases lay between the germline ends. Germline lookup yields CDR1 SGHRS and CDR2 YFSETQ. The CDR3 DNA is TGCGCCAGCAGCTTGGATGTGTGGGCTAACTATGGCTACACCTTC. Encoded protein: CASSLDVWANYGYTF.

As to this clonotype: Its ends do not fully match the called genes, so a read error is possible. The chain recombines TRBV3-1 with TRBJ2-2; the D gene could be TRBD1 or TRBD2 (5 bases each). Germline V gene lookup returns CDR1 LGHDT and CDR2 YNNKEL (reference sequence). This CDR3 spans 19 amino acids. The CDR3 coding sequence is TGTGCCAGCCTACCCACGTGGGACGACGCTCTATCGAACACCTGGGAGCTGTTTTTT. It is translated as CASLPTWDDALSNTWELFF.

This clonotype came up many times. The gene calls are TRBV29-1 and TRBJ1-1; 8 nucleotides match TRBD1. The germline V gene encodes CDR1 SQVTM and CDR2 ANQGSEA. The CDR3 spans 13 residues. The junction had 6 bases not matched to a gene; V was cut back by 7 bases and J by 2 bases. DNA for the CDR3: TGCAGCGGACGACAGGGGACTAACACTGAAGCTTTCTTT. As protein: CSGRQGTNTEAFF.

This clonotype has a count of ten or more. The V call is TRBV25-1, the J call TRBJ2-5; 10 nucleotides agree with TRBD2. Germline trimming cut 3 bases from V and 2 bases from J; bases unmatched to any gene: 3. The CDR3 extends over 15 amino acids. The germline CDR1 and CDR2 sequences are MGHDK and SYGVNS. CDR3 bases: TGTGCCAGCAGTGATCTAGCGGGGGTACAAGAGACCCAGTACTTC. It yields the protein CASSDLAGVQETQYF.

This clonotype was seen a handful of times. The V and J genes are TRBV27 and TRBJ2-1; TRBD1 might be the D (6 bases). V dropped 0 bases and J dropped 2 bases, with 8 bases sitting between them. Looked up from germline, CDR1 is MNHEY and CDR2 is SMNVEV (reference sequence). This CDR3 contains 15 residues. The CDR3 sequence is CASSLSQGPYNEQFF. DNA of the CDR3: TGTGCCAGCAGTTTATCACAGGGACCCTACAATGAGCAGTTCTTC.

This clonotype was picked up many times. J is TRBJ2-3 and V is TRBV5-6; D remains ambiguous. The CDR3 is made up of 12 amino acids. Between the trimmed V and J ends, which lost 3 bases and 3 bases, there was a span of 5 bases. Germline V CDR1 and CDR2: SGHDT, YYEEEE. This CDR3 reads CASSWDTDTQYF. Written as DNA, the CDR3 is TGTGCCAGCAGCTGGGATACAGATACGCAGTATTTT.

This clonotype was seen ten or more times. The chain carries TRBV10-3 and TRBJ2-1, with 8 bases lining up with TRBD2. Germline lookup yields CDR1 ENHRY and CDR2 SYGVKD. After removal of 8 bases from V and 6 bases from J, the junction contained 12 bases not matched to a gene. CDR3 size: 15 residues. In nucleotides, the CDR3 is TGTGCCATCTCCGAGAGCGGGAGCCCATTCAATGAGCAGTTCTTC. Translated: CAISESGSPFNEQFF.

The rearrangement links TRBV28 to TRBJ2-7; possibly TRBD2 for D (6 bases). The CDR3 sequence is 15 residues long. Germline CDR1 reads MDHEN; CDR2 reads SYDVKM. V dropped 7 bases and J dropped 3 bases, with 19 bases sitting between them. The CDR3 spells CASIPRERRFYEQYF. CDR3 sequence (DNA): TGTGCCAGCATCCCCCGGGAGAGGAGATTCTACGAGCAGTACTTC. Combining the CDR3 with reference TRBV28 and TRBJ2-7 gives the whole variable domain DVKVTQSSRYLVKRTGEKVFLECVQDMDHENMFWYRQDPGLGLRLIYFSYDVKMKEKGDIPEGYSVSREKKERFSLILESASTNQTSMYLCASIPRERRFYEQYFGPGTRLTVT.

This clonotype has a count of ten or more. V usage is TRBV5-1 and J usage is TRBJ2-1; 9 nucleotides match TRBD2. This CDR3 spans 19 amino acids. Germline loops: CDR1 SGHRS, CDR2 YFSETQ. V lost 1 base, J lost 3 bases, and 14 bases stayed unmatched. The CDR3 DNA follows: TGCGCCAGCAGCTTGTTGGGGGGTAGCGGGAGAAGGGGCTACAATGAGCAGTTCTTC. Protein sequence: CASSLLGGSGRRGYNEQFF.

V is TRBV28 and J is TRBJ1-5; no firm D call. The CDR3 has 15 residues. Trimming took off 5 bases at V and 2 bases at J, with 13 bases between the two ends. The V gene's germline CDR1 is MDHEN and CDR2 SYDVKM. The chain's CDR3 is CASSLAVVGNQPQHF. CDR3 sequence (DNA): TGTGCCAGCAGTCTAGCAGTCGTAGGCAATCAGCCCCAGCATTTT.

This clonotype has at least ten counts. J is TRBJ1-1 and V is TRBV2; no definite D call. With 6 bases removed from V and 1 base from J, the gap between germline ends came to 15 bases. This CDR3 is built from 15 residues. Per germline, CDR1 SNHLY and CDR2 FYNNEI. CDR3 nucleotide sequence: TGTGCCAGCAGCAGACCCCGGGCAGGGAACACTGAAGCTTTCTTT. This translates into CASSRPRAGNTEAFF.

This clonotype has at least ten counts. The rearrangement links TRBV5-1 to TRBJ1-5; TRBD1 is a possible D gene (6 bases). In germline, CDR1 is SGHRS, CDR2 YFSETQ. The CDR3 sequence is 15 residues long. V was cut by 0 bases and J by 5 bases, with 12 bases left in between. CDR3 DNA sequence: TGCGCCAGCAGCTTGGACGGGGACAAATATCAGCCCCAGCATTTT. Amino acid sequence: CASSLDGDKYQPQHF. Complete variable domain (other parts from reference TRBV5-1 and TRBJ1-5): KAGVTQTPRYLIKTRGQQVTLSCSPISGHRSVSWYQQTPGQGLQFLFEYFSETQRNKGNFPGRFSGRQFSNSRSEMNVSTLELGDSALYLCASSLDGDKYQPQHFGDGTRLSIL.

This clonotype came up many times. The chain carries TRBV7-9 and TRBJ1-1; 10 positions match TRBD1. CDR3 length equals 17 residues. The germline gives CDR1 SEHNR, CDR2 FQNEAQ (reference sequence). The ends lost 4 bases at V and 1 base at J; junction bases unmatched: 9. This chain's CDR3 is CASSSTRQGATNTEAFF. The CDR3 DNA reads TGTGCCAGCAGCTCTACCCGACAGGGGGCCACGAACACTGAAGCTTTCTTT.

This clonotype was recorded at least ten times. The chain joins TRBV6-2 or TRBV6-3 to TRBJ1-4; no clear D. Per germline, CDR1 MNHEY and CDR2 SVGEGT. V shed 5 bases and J shed 7 bases, with 14 bases lying between them. This CDR3 spans 14 amino acids. Here the CDR3 reads CASSQQPFPEKLFF. DNA for the CDR3: TGTGCCAGCAGTCAACAGCCATTCCCTGAAAAACTGTTTTTT.

In this sample, this clonotype turned up many times. The chain uses TRBV12-3 or TRBV12-4 and TRBJ2-7; no clear D gene. The CDR3 has 12 amino acids. V gave up 3 bases and J gave up 6 bases, with 9 bases separating them. CDR3 coding DNA: TGTGCCAGCAGTTTTCGGGCGACCGAGCAGTACTTC. Amino acids: CASSFRATEQYF.

This clonotype has at least ten counts. The chain couples TRBV6-9 to TRBJ1-5; the D is unclear. Germline-derived CDR1 and CDR2 are MNHGY and SVAAGI. The CDR3 is made up of 15 amino acids. Trimming pared 4 bases from V and 5 bases from J, leaving 15 bases between. Written as DNA, the CDR3 is TGTGCCAGCAGTTTGTCGCGGGGAAAAGATCAGCCCCAGCATTTT. This encodes CASSLSRGKDQPQHF.

This clonotype came up once. The gene calls are TRBV11-2 and TRBJ2-7; D is undetermined. CDR1 SGHAT and CDR2 FQNNGV come from the germline V gene. V shed 5 bases and J shed 5 bases, with 10 bases lying between them. The CDR3 runs to 12 residues. CDR3 loop: CASSQGSHEQYF. CDR3 sequence (DNA): TGTGCCAGCAGCCAAGGCTCTCACGAGCAGTACTTC.

This clonotype was detected ten times or more. CDR3 amino acids: CSARGGGIDEQFF. The CDR3 bases are TGCAGTGCTAGGGGGGGGGGAATCGATGAGCAGTTCTTC. The V call is TRBV20-1, the J call TRBJ2-1, with TRBD2 matching over 7 bases. J lost 8 bases, V lost 3 bases, and 7 bases had no gene match. The germline V gene has CDR1 DFQATT and CDR2 SNEGSKA (reference sequence). The CDR3 is 13 amino acids.

This clonotype was counted between two and nine times. The genes are TRBV10-3 and TRBJ2-4; D possibly uses TRBD1 or TRBD2 (5 bases each). Germline CDR1 reads ENHRY; CDR2 reads SYGVKD. The ends were cut back, 5 bases at V and 3 bases at J, with 14 bases in the middle. The CDR3 sequence is 15 residues long. This CDR3 reads CAISPGSLGKNIQYF. DNA of the CDR3: TGTGCCATCAGTCCAGGGAGCCTGGGCAAAAACATTCAGTACTTC.

This clonotype was recorded a few times. The chain uses TRBV28 and TRBJ1-1; tentative D call: TRBD1 (5 bases). CDR3 size: 14 residues. V gave up 3 bases and J gave up 4 bases, with 12 bases separating them. Germline-derived CDR1 and CDR2 are MDHEN and SYDVKM. This CDR3 reads CASSFGGGSTEAFF. The CDR3 DNA is TGTGCCAGCAGTTTTGGGGGAGGGAGCACTGAAGCTTTCTTT.

This clonotype was counted at least ten times. The chain joins TRBV27 to TRBJ1-1, with D hard to call. Germline loops: CDR1 MNHEY, CDR2 SMNVEV (reference sequence). Trimming removed 6 bases from V and 3 bases from J, with 14 bases in between. The CDR3 is 14 amino acids. CDR3 sequence: CASSFYGVDTEAFF. In nucleotides, the CDR3 is TGTGCCAGCAGCTTTTACGGGGTGGACACTGAAGCTTTCTTT.

V and J are TRBV20-1 and TRBJ1-5; D remains ambiguous. Germline assignment: CDR1 DFQATT and CDR2 SNEGSKA (reference sequence). The CDR3 length is 14 residues. This chain's CDR3 is CSVNPGLIDQPQHF. In DNA form, the CDR3 reads TGCAGCGTCAACCCCGGACTGATAGATCAGCCCCAGCATTTT.

In nucleotides, the CDR3 is TGTGCCAGCAGCGCGCTGGGGGGGGCCGGGGATGAGCAGTTCTTC. Its protein product is CASSALGGAGDEQFF. The chain carries TRBV7-8 and TRBJ2-1; D may be TRBD2 (7 bases). V was cut by 5 bases and J by 8 bases, with 19 bases left in between. This CDR3 contains 15 residues. CDR1 and CDR2 (germline): SGHVS, FQNEAQ.

This clonotype was observed a handful of times. A much larger clone lies a single base off, so this may be a read error. This chain links TRBV7-2 with TRBJ1-1; D gene ambiguous. CDR1 SGHTA and CDR2 FQGNSA come from the germline V gene. Trimming took 2 bases from V and 1 from J, leaving 11 bases between them. This CDR3 contains 15 residues. The chain's CDR3 is CASSLRPQWNTEAFF. The CDR3 DNA sequence: TGTGCCAGCAGCTTAAGGCCTCAGTGGAACACTGAAGCTTTCTTT.

This clonotype was recorded at least ten times. This chain connects TRBV7-9 to TRBJ1-4; D is ambiguous. This CDR3 comprises 15 residues. Germline assignment: CDR1 SEHNR and CDR2 FQNEAQ (reference sequence). Trimming removed 1 base at V and 4 bases at J, with 10 bases between. The CDR3 DNA sequence: TGTGCCAGCAGCTTAGGGTCAGCCGTTAATGAAAAACTGTTTTTT. Residues: CASSLGSAVNEKLFF.

In its sample, this clonotype was seen many times. V usage is TRBV12-3 or TRBV12-4 and J usage is TRBJ2-3; 9 nucleotides agree with TRBD2. Trimming at V came to 3 bases and at J to 5 bases, leaving 9 bases not matched to a gene. The CDR3 consists of 16 residues. CDR3 protein: CASSFWREGIGDTQYF. The DNA of the CDR3 is TGTGCCAGCAGTTTCTGGCGGGAGGGGATCGGAGATACGCAGTATTTT.

This clonotype was recorded many times. This chain uses TRBV6-5 with TRBJ1-3; a possible D gene is TRBD1 (6 bases). The CDR3 totals 14 residues. The germline V and J ends were trimmed by 4 bases and 0 bases, with 7 bases remaining between them. Looked up from germline, CDR1 is MNHEY and CDR2 is SVGAGI. In DNA, the CDR3 is TGTGCCAGCAGTTTCAGGGGCTCTGGAAACACCATATATTTT. Encoded protein: CASSFRGSGNTIYF.

This clonotype was seen repeatedly, ten times or more. The rearrangement uses TRBV25-1 and TRBJ1-6; D possibly corresponds to TRBD1 (6 bases). V shed 4 bases and J shed 0 bases, with 16 bases lying between them. There are 18 residues in the CDR3. The V gene's germline CDR1 is MGHDK and CDR2 SYGVNS. The CDR3 loop is CASSVERRGGSYNSPLHF. DNA of the CDR3: TGTGCCAGCAGTGTTGAGAGGAGAGGGGGCTCCTATAATTCACCCCTCCACTTT.